This TCR beta chain derives from a study of T cells in Graves' hyperthyroidism and ophthalmopathy (dated by TCRdb to the late 2010s). Concerning the study at large: Peripheral blood was collected at initial diagnosis, before any treatment. To identify TCR V-J signatures that set the groups apart, the researchers used a discovery cohort of 100 patients, made up of 40 to 45 with Graves' ophthalmopathy and some 56 with stable Graves' hyperthyroidism. An independent validation cohort of under 20 hyperthyroidism patients and approximately 17 patients who later progressed to ophthalmopathy tested prospective prediction of ophthalmopathy. The roughly 91 discovery patients were randomly split 7:3 into training and test sets. Thyroid tissue and blood T-cell repertoires from about 6 Graves' hyperthyroidism patients were also compared in the study. After sampling, hyperthyroidism patients received methimazole starting at 30 mg daily, and ophthalmopathy patients received high-dose intravenous methylprednisolone. According to the paper, TCR Vbeta CDR3 sequencing was carried out on approximately 140 peripheral blood samples, which came from 40 to 45 ophthalmopathy, about 75 hyperthyroidism and about 17 progressor patients. Results and caveats for the whole study, not just this receptor: Ophthalmopathy was separated from stable hyperthyroidism by a 13 V-J signature model, with around 88% sensitivity and about 81% specificity obtained in cross-validation and 80%/75% obtained in testing. In validation, the model predicted progression to ophthalmopathy with around 71% sensitivity and 72% to 85% specificity, a median of 6.5 months before onset. Most expanded thyroid clonotypes (frequency above 0.001) were also detected in blood, a finding suggesting that blood repertoires may reflect thyroid immune responses. No statistical method was used to set the sample size in advance, and investigators knew the group allocation.

Ten or more counts support this clonotype. Its antigen target is currently unknown. Qualities for individual bases were not recorded, and no much larger clone is one base off. Moderately to severely active disease, a Clinical Activity Score of at least 3, a NOSPECS grade of at least 4, and a duration under 3 months were present in ophthalmopathy patients. Any patient with an uncontrolled infection, another autoimmune disease, pregnancy or lactation was excluded. Diagnoses were based on clinical symptoms, serum thyroxine and TRAb, thyroid ultrasound and orbital computed tomography. Ficoll-Paque density gradient centrifugation was used to isolate PBMCs from 8 to 10 ml of fresh peripheral blood. Total RNA was extracted using Trizol reagent, and RNA quality was assessed on an Agilent 2100 Bioanalyzer. There are 12 amino acids in the CDR3, from cysteine to phenylalanine inclusive. This entry keeps only the CDR3 DNA: 36 bases, framed from base 1. V and J lose 6 bases and 14 bases, and a span of 18 bases separates them.

The TCR beta CDR3 regions were amplified from the RNA transcripts. For the first round of RT-PCR on the TCR CDR3, the HTBI primer set was used together with the Qiagen OneStep RT-PCR kit. A second multiplex PCR round built the libraries, followed by size selection and purification. Paired-end sequencing of the libraries was performed with 100 bp reads on an Illumina HiSeq2000. In the original analysis: SOAPnuke was used to process the raw data, removing reads that contained adapters or uncalled bases, had a mean Phred below 15, or lacked an exact match to the constant primer or identifier. High-quality paired reads were merged using COPE v1.2.5, and each unique nucleotide sequence was defined as a clonotype. MiTCR v1.1 was used to align the clonotypes against IMGT TRBV, TRBD and TRBJ reference segments. The analysis included only V-J combinations with a frequency above 0.0001, which together covered more than 99% of the repertoires. The TCS score was defined as F50 (clonal expansion) divided by E x V (chaos), with BLOSUM62-based TCRdist calculated between CDR3 peptides within each V-J. Welch's t-statistics and random forest reduced 500 to 650 V-J features to roughly 13, which were used in a naive Bayes classifier (R e1071). TCRdb itself trimmed the public reads at Q25 with fastp, ran MiXCR and retained productive beta chains. When rows share a CDR3 protein, they turn into one entry using the most common DNA and genes. TCRdb's processing, not the authors' own work, is the source of the V and J calls. For this sample there are about 330,000 distinct CDR3 sequences; 12% to 15% appear just once. The ten largest make up almost 35% of the sample.

The rearranged segments are TRBV12-3 or TRBV12-4 and TRBJ2-3; tentative D gene TRBD2, with 5 bases matching. The TCR originated in a woman in her forties with Graves' ophthalmopathy. Sequenced: blood. The CDR3 region: CASSPPGLRVYF. In nucleotides, the sequence is TGTGCCAGCAGCCCACCGGGATTAAGGGTGTATTTT.